This T cell receptor (beta chain) was sequenced for a study of CD8 T cells in Susac syndrome. A quantity of 0.5 to 1 ug RNA underwent reverse transcription using random hexamers. The method of amplification for TCR beta CDR3 was immunoSEQ multiplex PCR, covering 54 Vbeta and 13 Jbeta. TCRdb redid the calling of the immunoSEQ multiplex PCR reads with MiXCR, one entry per CDR3 protein. This table has about 90,000 distinct CDR3 sequences, roughly 93% appearing once. This CDR3 has 13 amino acids. Germline V gives CDR1 SGDLS, CDR2 YYNGEE. V lost 0 bases to trimming and J lost 9 bases, with 10 bases between them. The T cells that were sequenced for TCR beta were CD8+ and CD4+ cells from blood.

The V and J genes are TRBV9 and TRBJ2-1; D unclear. The sequenced sample was CD8+ T cells from PBMCs. The TCR originated in a human donor in good health. The DNA for the CDR3 is TGTGCCAGCAGCGTAGGGTCCCTCAGTGAGCAGTTCTTC. Translation gives CASSVGSLSEQFF. Full variable domain (rest looked up from reference TRBV9 and TRBJ2-1): DSGVTQTPKHLITATGQRVTLRCSPRSGDLSVYWYQQSLDQGLQFLIQYYNGEERAKGNILERFSAQQFPDLHSELNLSSLELGDSALYFCASSVGSLSEQFFGPGTRLTVL.